This TCR beta chain is drawn from a study of neurological immune-mediated disorders. A word on this clonotype: Antigen specificity is unknown.

Unsorted libraries used 2 million PBMCs kept at -80 degrees C. 5'RACE employing 10-nucleotide random UMIs yielded the cDNA. TCRdb itself ran the 5' RACE reads through MiXCR, one entry per CDR3 protein. This table holds 50,000 or so distinct CDR3 sequences, roughly 24% found once. This CDR3 spans 13 amino acids. Germline CDR1 is SGHRS and CDR2 is YFSETQ. The germline V and J ends were trimmed by 0 bases and 0 bases, with 4 bases remaining between them. Overall study results and limits: The study found no CDR3 amino acid sequences shared by expanded clones across subjects, suggesting private repertoires in all groups. Patients with HTLV-1-associated myelopathy showed the most TCR clonal expansion. Those with multiple sclerosis showed the least, falling below healthy controls.

V usage is TRBV5-1 and J usage is TRBJ2-7; no clear D gene. Material for sequencing was PBMCs. The origin of this receptor is a woman in her 70s in good health. CDR3 sequence: CASSLDLSYEQYF. The CDR3 DNA sequence: TGCGCCAGCAGCTTGGACCTCTCCTACGAGCAGTACTTC.